This paragraph reports one T cell receptor (beta chain). These data originate in a study of siplizumab effects on memory and regulatory T cells. There are 13 residues in the CDR3. Trimming left V 2 bases short and J 4 bases short, with 6 bases between. Germline V gene lookup returns CDR1 PRHDT and CDR2 FYEKMQ (reference sequence). Using immunoSEQ multiplex PCR, the repertoire was profiled, and TCRdb retains in-frame clones only, with some absent. The sample records fewer than 60,000 clones, more than 85% being singletons. The clonotype originates from a human donor in good health. The sample was CD8+ T cells sorted from blood. This chain joins TRBV13 and TRBJ1-5; D gene unclear. This CDR3 reads CASSLRGNQPQHF. The CDR3 DNA is TGTGCCAGCAGCTTACGGGGTAATCAGCCCCAGCATTTT.